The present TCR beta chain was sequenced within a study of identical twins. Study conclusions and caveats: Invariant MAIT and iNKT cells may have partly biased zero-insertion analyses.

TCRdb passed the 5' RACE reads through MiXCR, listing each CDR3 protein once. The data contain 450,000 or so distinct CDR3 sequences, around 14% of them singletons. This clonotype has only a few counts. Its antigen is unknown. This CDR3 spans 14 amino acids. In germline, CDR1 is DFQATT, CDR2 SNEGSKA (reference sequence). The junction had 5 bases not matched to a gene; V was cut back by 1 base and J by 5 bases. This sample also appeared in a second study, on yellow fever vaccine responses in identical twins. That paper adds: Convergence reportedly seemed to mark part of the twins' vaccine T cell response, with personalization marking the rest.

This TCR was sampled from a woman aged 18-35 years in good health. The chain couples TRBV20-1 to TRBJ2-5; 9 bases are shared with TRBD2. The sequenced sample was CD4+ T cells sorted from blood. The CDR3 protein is CSARVAGVWETQYF. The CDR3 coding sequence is TGCAGTGCTAGAGTAGCGGGAGTGTGGGAGACCCAGTACTTC.